This is a list of T cell receptor beta chains from one sample in a study of blood T cell repertoires in COVID-19. Clones were sequenced by immunoSEQ multiplex PCR, and TCRdb holds only the in-frame ones, with some missing. The sample gives 150,000 to 200,000 clones, 85% to 95% of which show up once; just under 2% is in the top ten. The sample taken for sequencing was peripheral blood. All receptors derive from a woman aged 55-69 years with COVID-19, enrolled during active disease. CDR3s include the opening cysteine and the closing phenylalanine or tryptophan. D genes are given only for firm matches. Clone sizes are given selectively: once, few, many, or a class where the clone is expanded.

>TRBV19|TRBJ2-7|NA|NA
CASSIEGAQAYEQYF
TGTGCCAGTAGTATAGAGGGCGCCCAGGCCTACGAGCAGTACTTC
>TRBV19|TRBJ2-7|TRBD1|once
CASSITGAATEQYF
TGTGCCAGTAGTATTACAGGGGCAGCCACCGAGCAGTACTTC
>TRBV5-1|TRBJ1-5|TRBD1|NA
CASSLGTGGSDQPQHF
TGCGCCAGCAGCTTGGGGACAGGGGGTTCGGATCAGCCCCAGCATTTT
>TRBV30|TRBJ1-2|NA|NA
CAWSPPLGRSWDGYTF
TGTGCCTGGAGTCCCCCACTAGGACGGTCTTGGGATGGCTACACCTTC
>TRBV7-6|TRBJ1-6|TRBD1|NA
CASSLASRQGFNSPLHF
TGTGCCAGCAGCTTAGCGAGCAGACAGGGGTTTAATTCACCCCTCCACTTT
>TRBV5-1|TRBJ1-2|NA|NA
CASSPGGENGYTF
TGCGCCAGCAGCCCGGGCGGGGAAAATGGCTACACCTTC
>TRBV27|TRBJ1-6|NA|many
CASSLMSGQYNSPLHF
TGTGCCAGCAGTTTAATGAGTGGACAGTATAATTCACCCCTCCACTTT
>TRBV7-9|TRBJ2-7|TRBD1|NA
CASSSTQGAKSYEQYF
TGTGCCAGCAGCTCAACACAGGGGGCAAAGTCCTACGAGCAGTACTTC
>TRBV9|TRBJ2-3|TRBD2|NA
CASSHLLAGVRTDTQYF
TGTGCCAGCAGCCACCTACTAGCGGGGGTTCGAACAGATACGCAGTATTTT
>TRBV4-3|TRBJ1-1|NA|NA
CASSPSPGNTEAFF
TGCGCCAGCAGCCCCTCCCCGGGGAACACTGAAGCTTTCTTT
>TRBV2|TRBJ1-1|NA|NA
CASTNRGTEAFF
TGTGCCAGCACCAACCGGGGCACTGAAGCTTTCTTT
>TRBV7-3|TRBJ2-1|TRBD2|NA
CASSLLAGSYNEQFF
TGTGCCAGCAGCTTGCTAGCGGGGTCCTACAATGAGCAGTTCTTC
>TRBV6-5|TRBJ1-2|NA|NA
CASKGVYGYTF
TGTGCCAGCAAGGGGGTCTATGGCTACACCTTC
>TRBV4-3|TRBJ2-2|NA|NA
CASSHPRGTESRSPTGELFF
TGCGCCAGCAGCCACCCCCGGGGGACGGAATCGCGGTCCCCGACCGGGGAGCTGTTTTTT
>TRBV11-2|TRBJ1-1|NA|once
CASSLRGTSEAFF
TGTGCCAGCAGCTTACGGGGGACTTCTGAAGCTTTCTTT
>TRBV7-2|TRBJ1-6|TRBD1|NA
CASSSTGGKPPLHF
TGTGCCAGCAGCTCGACAGGGGGTAAGCCACCCCTCCACTTT
>TRBV5-4|TRBJ1-2|TRBD1|NA
CASSFGGDRGRYGYTF
TGTGCCAGCAGCTTTGGGGGGGACAGGGGGAGGTATGGCTACACCTTC
>TRBV9|TRBJ2-3|TRBD1|NA
CASSTQGAQTDTQYF
TGTGCCAGCAGCACACAGGGGGCGCAAACAGATACGCAGTATTTT
>TRBV4-1|TRBJ1-4|TRBD1|NA
CASSRPGQTNTATNEKLFF
TGCGCCAGCAGCCGACCGGGACAGACTAATACTGCAACTAATGAAAAACTGTTTTTT
>TRBV12-5|TRBJ1-2|NA|NA
CASQDRTYGYTF
TGTGCTAGTCAAGACAGGACCTATGGCTACACCTTC
>TRBV23-1|TRBJ2-7|TRBD1|NA
CASSQWDRVGEQYF
TGCGCCAGCAGTCAATGGGACAGGGTTGGCGAGCAGTACTTC
>TRBV7-9|TRBJ1-6|NA|NA
CASSPEVVVTSPLHF
TGTGCCAGCAGCCCAGAGGTGGTAGTGACTTCACCCCTCCACTTT
>TRBV5-5|TRBJ1-1|NA|NA
CASSLISGGDTEAFF
TGTGCCAGCAGCTTGATTTCTGGGGGGGATACTGAAGCTTTCTTT
>TRBV18|TRBJ2-7|TRBD2|NA
CASSPTTSTYEQYF
TGTGCCAGCTCACCGACGACTAGCACCTACGAGCAGTACTTC
>TRBV5-6|TRBJ1-2|NA|NA
CASTQDAGERYGYTF
TGTGCCAGCACCCAGGATGCGGGAGAACGTTATGGCTACACCTTC
>TRBV11-3|TRBJ2-7|TRBD1|once
CASSSRTGSSYEQYF
TGTGCCAGCAGCTCCAGGACAGGGAGCTCCTACGAGCAGTACTTC
>TRBV7-2|TRBJ2-2|TRBD1|NA
CASSSDRANTGELFF
TGTGCCAGCAGCTCCGACAGGGCCAACACCGGGGAGCTGTTTTTT
>TRBV30|TRBJ1-5|TRBD1|NA
CAWSVRNPWVGTGGGLNQPQHF
TGTGCCTGGAGTGTACGAAATCCTTGGGTAGGGACAGGGGGCGGACTCAATCAGCCCCAGCATTTT
>TRBV12-5|TRBJ1-4|TRBD1|once
CASARGAGGWKYEKLFF
TGTGCTAGTGCCCGAGGGGCAGGGGGTTGGAAGTATGAAAAACTGTTTTTT
>TRBV19|TRBJ1-1|TRBD1|NA
CASRMDRATDEAFF
TGTGCCAGTAGGATGGACAGGGCGACCGATGAAGCTTTCTTT